The entry below describes one T cell receptor (beta chain). What it recognizes is unknown. CDR3 length: 13 amino acids. Trimming shortened V by 7 bases and J by 6 bases, and 13 bases separated the two germline ends. The germline V gene has CDR1 MNHEY and CDR2 SVGAGI. Each sample contained roughly 0.85-10 million cryopreserved PBMC, thawed before DNA extraction. The source of the sample is a study of long-term antiretroviral therapy in people with HIV. Study context: Samples collected earliest predate the 2015 immediate-ART recommendation by about a decade.

An immunoSEQ assay, version v3.0, was performed at survey level. TCRdb keeps only in-frame clones here, not all; method: immunoSEQ multiplex PCR. The sample holds roughly 20,000 clones, 81% seen once. General observations from the study: An increase in diversity followed ART, yet levels stayed below transplant donor controls. Dominance of pre-ART expanded clones persisted, fluctuating and often declining after ART.

The material sequenced was unsorted PBMCs, taken 1.5 years after starting antiretroviral therapy. The receptor comes from a man aged 30 to 45 with HIV. V and J are TRBV6-5 and TRBJ1-5, with D maybe TRBD1 (5 bases). CDR3 sequence (DNA): TGTGCCAGCAACAACGGGCAGGGTCAGCCCCAGCATTTT. Protein: CASNNGQGQPQHF.